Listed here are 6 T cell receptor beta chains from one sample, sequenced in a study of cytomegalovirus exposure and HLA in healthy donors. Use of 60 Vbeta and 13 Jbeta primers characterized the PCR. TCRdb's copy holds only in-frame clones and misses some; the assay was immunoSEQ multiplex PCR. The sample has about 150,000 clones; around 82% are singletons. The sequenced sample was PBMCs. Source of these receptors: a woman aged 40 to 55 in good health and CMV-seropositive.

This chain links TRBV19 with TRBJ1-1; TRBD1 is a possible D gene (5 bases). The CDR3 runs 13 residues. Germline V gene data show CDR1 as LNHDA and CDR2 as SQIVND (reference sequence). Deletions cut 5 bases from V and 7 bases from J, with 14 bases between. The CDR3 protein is CASSPGRGIEAFF. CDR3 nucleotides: TGTGCCAGTAGTCCTGGTAGGGGCATTGAAGCTTTCTTT.

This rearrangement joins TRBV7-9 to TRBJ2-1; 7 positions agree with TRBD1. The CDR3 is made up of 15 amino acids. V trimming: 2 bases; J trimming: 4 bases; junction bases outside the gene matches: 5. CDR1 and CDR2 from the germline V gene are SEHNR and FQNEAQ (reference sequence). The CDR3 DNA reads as TGTGCCAGCAGCTTATTTGGGACAGAATACAATGAGCAGTTCTTC. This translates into CASSLFGTEYNEQFF.

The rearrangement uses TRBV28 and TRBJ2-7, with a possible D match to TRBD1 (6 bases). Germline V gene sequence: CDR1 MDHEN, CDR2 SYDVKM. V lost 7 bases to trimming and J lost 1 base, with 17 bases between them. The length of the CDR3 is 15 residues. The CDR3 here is CASNPGQSISYEQYF. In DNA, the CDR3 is TGTGCCAGCAATCCCGGACAGTCTATATCCTACGAGCAGTACTTC.

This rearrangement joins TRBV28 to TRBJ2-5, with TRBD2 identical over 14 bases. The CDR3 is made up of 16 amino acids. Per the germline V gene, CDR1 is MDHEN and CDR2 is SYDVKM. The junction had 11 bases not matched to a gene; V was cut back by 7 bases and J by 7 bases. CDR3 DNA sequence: TGTGCCAGCACCGGACTAGCGGGAGGCAGTTATAGGACCCAGTACTTC. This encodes CASTGLAGGSYRTQYF.

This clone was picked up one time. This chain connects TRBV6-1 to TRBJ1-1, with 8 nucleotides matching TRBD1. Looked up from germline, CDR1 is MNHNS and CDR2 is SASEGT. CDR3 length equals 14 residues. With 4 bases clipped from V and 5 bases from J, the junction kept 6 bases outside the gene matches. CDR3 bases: TGTGCCAGCAGTGTGACAGGGGAGCCAACTGAAGCTTTCTTT. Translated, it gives CASSVTGEPTEAFF.

This CDR3 is CSACDLLPPSSSYNEQFF. The CDR3 DNA sequence: TGCAGCGCCTGCGATCTTCTCCCTCCCTCTAGCTCCTACAATGAGCAGTTCTTC. The V gene is TRBV29-1, the J gene TRBJ2-1, with D unresolved. Trimming removed 7 bases at V and 0 bases at J, with 25 bases between. The CDR3 length is 18 residues. The V gene's germline CDR1 is SQVTM and CDR2 ANQGSEA.